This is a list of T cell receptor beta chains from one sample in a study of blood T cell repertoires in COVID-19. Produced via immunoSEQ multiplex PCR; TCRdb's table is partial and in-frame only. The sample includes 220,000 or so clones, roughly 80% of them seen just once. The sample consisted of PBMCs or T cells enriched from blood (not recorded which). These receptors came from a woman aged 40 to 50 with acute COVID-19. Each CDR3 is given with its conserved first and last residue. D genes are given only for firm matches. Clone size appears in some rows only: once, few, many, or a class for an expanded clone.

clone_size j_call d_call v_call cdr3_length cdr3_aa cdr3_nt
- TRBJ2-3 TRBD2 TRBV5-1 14 CASKTSGSTDTQYF TGCGCCAGCAAGACTAGCGGGAGCACAGATACGCAGTATTTT
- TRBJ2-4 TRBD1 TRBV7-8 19 CASSLEGQGFPIAKNIQYF TGTGCCAGCAGCTTGGAGGGACAGGGGTTCCCTATAGCCAAAAACATTCAGTACTTC
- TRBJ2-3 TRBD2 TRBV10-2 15 CASSTGTSGTDTQYF TGCGCCAGCAGCACCGGGACTAGCGGCACAGATACGCAGTATTTT
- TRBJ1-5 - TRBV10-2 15 CASSERAAGGQPQHF TGCGCCAGCAGTGAACGGGCGGCGGGGGGTCAGCCCCAGCATTTT
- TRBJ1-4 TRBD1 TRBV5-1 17 CASSSGQGTVLGEKLFF TGCGCCAGCAGCTCGGGACAGGGGACCGTTCTGGGTGAAAAACTGTTTTTT
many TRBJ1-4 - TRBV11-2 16 CASSLVFRKGDEKLFF TGTGCCAGCAGCTTAGTCTTCAGGAAGGGGGATGAAAAACTGTTTTTT
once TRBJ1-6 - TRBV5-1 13 CASSAGVDSPLHF TGCGCCAGCAGCGCAGGGGTGGATTCACCCCTCCACTTT
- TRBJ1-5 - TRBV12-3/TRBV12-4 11 CASGFTGPQHF TGTGCCAGCGGATTCACGGGGCCCCAGCATTTT
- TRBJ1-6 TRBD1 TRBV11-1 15 CASSYSTGSGSPLHF TGTGCCAGCAGCTATTCGACAGGGAGCGGTTCACCCCTCCACTTT
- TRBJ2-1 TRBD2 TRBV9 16 CASSGTSGSSYNEQFF TGTGCCAGCAGCGGGACTAGCGGTAGCTCCTACAATGAGCAGTTCTTC
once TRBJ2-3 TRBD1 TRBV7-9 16 CASSSLTGVSTDTQYF TGTGCCAGCAGCTCCCTAACAGGGGTGAGCACAGATACGCAGTATTTT